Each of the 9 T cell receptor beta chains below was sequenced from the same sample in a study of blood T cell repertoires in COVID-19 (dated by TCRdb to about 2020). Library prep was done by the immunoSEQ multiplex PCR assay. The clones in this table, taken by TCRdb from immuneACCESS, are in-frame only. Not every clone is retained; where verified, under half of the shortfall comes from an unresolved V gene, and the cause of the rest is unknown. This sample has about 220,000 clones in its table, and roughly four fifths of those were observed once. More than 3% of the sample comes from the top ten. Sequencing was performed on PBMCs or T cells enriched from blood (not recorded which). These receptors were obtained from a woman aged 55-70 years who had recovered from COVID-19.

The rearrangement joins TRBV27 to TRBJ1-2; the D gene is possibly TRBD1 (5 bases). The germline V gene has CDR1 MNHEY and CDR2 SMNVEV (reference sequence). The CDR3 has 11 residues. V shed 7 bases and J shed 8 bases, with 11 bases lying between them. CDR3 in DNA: TGTGCCAGCACCTCAGGGAGGGGCTACACCTTC. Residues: CASTSGRGYTF.

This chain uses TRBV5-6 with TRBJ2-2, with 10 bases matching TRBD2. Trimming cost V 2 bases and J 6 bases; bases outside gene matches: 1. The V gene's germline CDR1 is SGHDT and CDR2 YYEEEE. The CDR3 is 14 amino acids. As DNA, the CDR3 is TGTGCCAGCAGCTTTACTAGCGGGGCCGGGGAGCTGTTTTTT. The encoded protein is CASSFTSGAGELFF.

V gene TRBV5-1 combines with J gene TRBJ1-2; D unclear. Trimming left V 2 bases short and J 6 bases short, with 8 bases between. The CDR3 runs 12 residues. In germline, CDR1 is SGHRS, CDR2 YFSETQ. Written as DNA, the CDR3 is TGCGCCAGCAGCTTTAACTCGGATGGCTACACCTTC. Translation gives CASSFNSDGYTF. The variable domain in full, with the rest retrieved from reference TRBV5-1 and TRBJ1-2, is KAGVTQTPRYLIKTRGQQVTLSCSPISGHRSVSWYQQTPGQGLQFLFEYFSETQRNKGNFPGRFSGRQFSNSRSEMNVSTLELGDSALYLCASSFNSDGYTFGSGTRLTVV.

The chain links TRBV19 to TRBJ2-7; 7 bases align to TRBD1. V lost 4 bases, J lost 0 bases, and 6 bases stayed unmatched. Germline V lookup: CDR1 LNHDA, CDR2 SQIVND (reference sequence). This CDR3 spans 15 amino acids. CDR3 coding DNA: TGTGCCAGTAGTACGGGGACAGCGAGCTCCTACGAGCAGTACTTC. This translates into CASSTGTASSYEQYF.

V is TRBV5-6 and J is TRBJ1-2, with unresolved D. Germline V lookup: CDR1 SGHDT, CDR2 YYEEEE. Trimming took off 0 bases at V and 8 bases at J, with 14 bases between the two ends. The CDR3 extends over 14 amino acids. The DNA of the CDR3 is TGTGCCAGCAGCTTGGTGGGCCGGGATGACGGCTACACCTTC. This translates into CASSLVGRDDGYTF.

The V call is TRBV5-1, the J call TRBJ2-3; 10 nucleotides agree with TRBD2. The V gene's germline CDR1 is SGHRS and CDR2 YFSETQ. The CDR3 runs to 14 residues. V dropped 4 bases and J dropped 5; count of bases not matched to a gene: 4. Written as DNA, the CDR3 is TGCGCCAGCAGCCCCGGGACTAGCGTAGATACGCAGTATTTT. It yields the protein CASSPGTSVDTQYF.

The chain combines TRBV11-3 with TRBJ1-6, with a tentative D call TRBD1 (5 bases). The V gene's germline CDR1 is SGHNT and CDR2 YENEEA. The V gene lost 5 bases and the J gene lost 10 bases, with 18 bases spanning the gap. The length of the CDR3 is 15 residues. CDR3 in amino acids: CASSAGTRPESPLHF. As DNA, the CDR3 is TGTGCCAGCAGCGCCGGGACTCGCCCGGAGTCACCCCTCCACTTT.

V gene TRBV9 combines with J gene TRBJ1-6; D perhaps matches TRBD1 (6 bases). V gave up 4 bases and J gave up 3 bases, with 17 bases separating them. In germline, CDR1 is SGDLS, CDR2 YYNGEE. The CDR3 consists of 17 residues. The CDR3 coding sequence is TGTGCCAGCAGCTCAAATTCAGGACAGATCTATAATTCACCCCTCCACTTT. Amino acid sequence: CASSSNSGQIYNSPLHF. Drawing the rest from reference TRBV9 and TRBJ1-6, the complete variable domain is DSGVTQTPKHLITATGQRVTLRCSPRSGDLSVYWYQQSLDQGLQFLIQYYNGEERAKGNILERFSAQQFPDLHSELNLSSLELGDSALYFCASSSNSGQIYNSPLHFGNGTRLTVT.

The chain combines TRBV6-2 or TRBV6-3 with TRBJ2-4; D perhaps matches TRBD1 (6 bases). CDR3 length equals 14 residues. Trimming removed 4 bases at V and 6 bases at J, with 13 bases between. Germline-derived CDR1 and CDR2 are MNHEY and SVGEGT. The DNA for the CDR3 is TGTGCCAGCAGTTGGAGCCAGGGGTCAAACATTCAGTACTTC. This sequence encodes CASSWSQGSNIQYF.